The T cell receptor (beta chain) described here comes from a study of shared clonotypes between healthy human individuals (dated by TCRdb to the early 2020s). Regarding the complete study: The cohort included three men and a couple of women between 18 and 49 years of age. Libraries were prepared and TCR repertoires were sequenced by different laboratories using diverse techniques, in order to increase sequencing depth and limit assay-specific biases. Leukapheresis yielded between about 0.94 and 9 billion PBMCs per donor. Blood TCR repertoires of roughly five healthy adults were deeply sequenced to estimate repertoire size and the extent of clonotype sharing between individuals. For each donor, three plates each were used for CD4 naive and CD4 memory, two plates were used for CD8 naive, and one plate was used for CD8 memory.

TCR CDR3 regions were amplified from genomic DNA by multiplex PCR using the deep immunoSEQ assay. Extracted genomic DNA from each cell subset was distributed evenly across all wells of several immunoSEQ 96-well plates, and each plate was treated as a replicate. For sorted subsets, around 200 ng genomic DNA, equal to tens of thousands of T cell genomes, was loaded into each replicate PCR. Purified libraries were measured with a Qubit 3.0 fluorometer, size-checked on a Bioanalyzer 2100, and measured again with the KAPA Library Quantification kit. Every immunoSEQ 96-well plate was sequenced on a separate single-read 150-cycle Illumina NextSeq 550 flow cell. Concerning the study's data processing: The immunoSEQ output contained only junctional sequences without quality scores, so filtering could not match that applied to full-length reads. Sequences were annotated with PyIR, a Python wrapper for IgBLAST v1.9, using IMGT germline references to assign V/J genes and CDR3. Reads were filtered out if the reads had weak V/J assignments (E-value above 1e-6), no CDR3, stop codons, out-of-frame junctions, or ambiguous translated residues. V3J clonotypes were defined by identical inferred V gene, J gene, and CDR3 amino acid sequence. To compute the percentage overlap between repertoires, the number of shared unique clonotypes was divided by the size of the smaller repertoire. Repertoire richness was assessed with RTK rarefaction, the Chao1 estimator, and Recon v2.1 estimates of unobserved clonotypes. Generation probabilities for all TCRbeta clonotypes obtained by the gDNA method from a few donors were computed using OLGA. This immuneACCESS table, as held by TCRdb, lists in-frame sequences with V and J called but not all clones. Of the missing ones, under half trace to an unresolved V gene in checked studies; the others have no known cause. From that table come the V and J calls and clone size; the DNA was used to work out D and trimming. Across this sample there are roughly 640,000 clones, with around two thirds seen only once. Over 1.5% of the sample goes to the ten largest clones.

On this clone: Its antigen is still unknown. Qualities for individual bases were not recorded, and no much larger clone is one base off.

Donors were healthy HIV-negative adults with no recently reported acute infections or vaccinations. All donors were Caucasian adults living in Nashville, Tennessee, USA. CD4+ T cells were enriched through magnetic negative selection, after which naive cells were positively selected on CD45RA and the remaining negative fraction served as the memory subset. After blood collection by leukapheresis, PBMCs were isolated using Ficoll-Histopaque density gradient centrifugation and then cryopreserved in the vapor phase of liquid nitrogen. Analytical flow cytometry was used to check the purity and quantity of every magnetically sorted T cell population. Genomic DNA was isolated from every sorted fraction and measured by UV absorbance on a Nanodrop 2000c. Summary of the overall study and its limitations: Only blood was sampled, and tissue TCR repertoires likely differ from those in blood. Across four donors, around 5% of naive CD4, approximately 3.6% of naive CD8, 2.3% of memory CD4, and approximately 0.4% of memory CD8 clonotypes were shared. Pairwise subsampling indicated that sequencing depth was expected to affect the degree of clonotype sharing among donors. Because the study included only a small number of donors, the genetic and exposure-history diversity represented was limited. Even with the large sequencing depth, rarefaction of the sorted-subset datasets indicated that sequencing was incomplete. Higher generation probabilities were observed for clonotypes shared by all four sorted-subset donors than for non-shared clonotypes. Naive subsets generally had larger estimated clonotype richness than memory subsets did.

V has 5 bases trimmed and J has 2 bases trimmed; junction bases matching no gene number 2. Its CDR3 holds 14 amino acids, cysteine through phenylalanine. Only the CDR3 DNA is retained, 42 bases long and in frame from the first base. The germline V gene yields MGHDK for CDR1 and SYGVNS for CDR2. The receptor chain draws on TRBV25-1 and TRBJ2-5; 10 middle bases align to TRBD2. Sample: memory CD4+ T cells sorted from blood. The cell subset or site label corresponds to: CD45RA-negative fraction. The origin of this receptor is a woman aged 30 to 39 in good health. The nucleotides are TGTGCCAGCAGTAAGACTAGCGGGCAAGAGACCCAGTACTTC. Its amino acids are CASSKTSGQETQYF.